What follows describes a single TCR beta chain. The study ran its PCR with 60 Vbeta and 13 Jbeta primers. Some clones are missing from TCRdb's copy, which holds only in-frame ones; the method was immunoSEQ multiplex PCR. This repertoire shows some 180,000 clones, around 80% found once; its top ten account for more than 3%. V lost 0 bases to trimming and J lost 4 bases, with 11 bases between them. The CDR3 extends over 15 amino acids. Germline CDR1 SGHRS, CDR2 YFSETQ. This sample stems from a study of cytomegalovirus exposure and HLA in healthy donors. The rearrangement uses TRBV5-1 and TRBJ1-3; no firm D call. Sequencing was done on a sample of PBMCs. The receptor was derived from a woman aged 55-70 years in good health and CMV-seropositive. CDR3 sequence (DNA): TGCGCCAGCAGCTTGGCCGCGGGTGAAGGAAACACCATATATTTT. Amino acids: CASSLAAGEGNTIYF.